What follows are 30 T cell receptor beta chains derived from one specimen sequenced in a study of blood T cell repertoires in COVID-19. Sequencing used immunoSEQ multiplex PCR; TCRdb keeps in-frame clones, though not all of them. This sample has 120,000 to 150,000 clones, with less than 90% found just once. The sample consisted of peripheral blood. The receptors were gathered from a human donor in a cohort sampled during active COVID-19.

V and J are TRBV4-2 and TRBJ2-7; D is possibly TRBD2 (6 bases). The CDR3 spans 14 residues. CDR1 and CDR2 (germline): LGHNA, YNFKEQ. V gave up 4 bases and J gave up 4 bases, with 14 bases separating them. The DNA for the CDR3 is TGTGCCAGCAGCCCGCAGGGAGGCGTTTACGAGCAGTACTTC. Translation: CASSPQGGVYEQYF.

V gene TRBV29-1 combines with J gene TRBJ2-3, with a weak D call TRBD1 (5 bases). The V end was cut by 6 bases, the J end by 6 bases, with 16 bases between. In germline, CDR1 is SQVTM, CDR2 ANQGSEA. The CDR3 is 13 amino acids. The CDR3 DNA follows: TGCAGCGTCCTGGACACCCAAAAGGATACGCAGTATTTT. Translation gives CSVLDTQKDTQYF.

The table lists this clone with a count of one. The chain has TRBV7-2 and TRBJ2-6, with D perhaps matching TRBD2 (5 bases). Germline V lookup: CDR1 SGHTA, CDR2 FQGNSA. The CDR3 has 15 residues. V was cut by 1 base and J by 2 bases, with 6 bases left in between. The CDR3 DNA reads TGTGCCAGCAGCTTAGGGCGGGCTGGGGCCAACGTCCTGACTTTC. It encodes CASSLGRAGANVLTF.

V and J are TRBV4-2 and TRBJ1-4; D gene unclear. Germline-derived CDR1 and CDR2 are LGHNA and YNFKEQ. The length of the CDR3 is 17 residues. V dropped 0 bases and J dropped 5 bases, with 16 bases sitting between them. The CDR3 sequence: CASSQESAVLGNEKLFF. CDR3 in DNA: TGTGCCAGCAGCCAAGAGTCAGCGGTACTGGGGAATGAAAAACTGTTTTTT.

The J gene is TRBJ1-2, the V gene TRBV27; TRBD1 matches 8 bases. Per germline, CDR1 MNHEY and CDR2 SMNVEV (reference sequence). The CDR3 is 14 residues long. The trim removed 5 bases at V and 2 bases at J, leaving 4 bases unmatched. CDR3 sequence reads: CASSTRQGNYGYTF. The CDR3 DNA is TGTGCCAGCAGTACCCGACAGGGGAACTATGGCTACACCTTC.

The rearrangement joins TRBV10-3 to TRBJ2-5; 7 bases line up with TRBD1. The CDR3 contains 14 residues. With 6 bases clipped from V and 5 bases from J, the junction kept 9 bases outside the gene matches. The germline V gene encodes CDR1 ENHRY and CDR2 SYGVKD. CDR3 DNA sequence: TGTGCCATCAGCGCCCCAGGGGGTAGGGAGACCCAGTACTTC. Protein sequence: CAISAPGGRETQYF.

This clone was found a few times. The rearrangement joins TRBV7-9 to TRBJ1-5, with D tentatively TRBD1 (5 bases). Germline V CDR1 and CDR2: SEHNR, FQNEAQ (reference sequence). V gave up 5 bases and J gave up 5 bases, with 13 bases separating them. The CDR3 has 14 residues. CDR3 DNA sequence: TGTGCCAGCAGCGTTGGACAAAACCATCAGCCCCAGCATTTT. Its protein is CASSVGQNHQPQHF.

This chain joins TRBV10-3 and TRBJ2-2; 14 positions agree with TRBD2. The J segment lost 3 bases and the V segment lost 4 bases, leaving 7 bases of the junction unmatched. The germline V gene has CDR1 ENHRY and CDR2 SYGVKD. CDR3 size: 18 residues. The CDR3 nucleotides are TGTGCCATCAGTGGGACCGGGACTAGCGGGGGTTACACCGGGGAGCTGTTTTTT. Its protein product is CAISGTGTSGGYTGELFF.

This clone came up once. The chain employs TRBV2 and TRBJ2-5, with 9 bases lining up with TRBD1. CDR1 SNHLY and CDR2 FYNNEI come from the germline V gene. CDR3 length equals 15 residues. V dropped 4 bases and J dropped 2; count of bases not matched to a gene: 5. The CDR3 bases are TGTGCCAGCAGTGCCGGGACAGGGCTACAAGAGACCCAGTACTTC. It specifies CASSAGTGLQETQYF. Complete variable domain (other parts from reference TRBV2 and TRBJ2-5): EPEVTQTPSHQVTQMGQEVILRCVPISNHLYFYWYRQILGQKVEFLVSFYNNEISEKSEIFDDQFSVERPDGSNFTLKIRSTKLEDSAMYFCASSAGTGLQETQYFGPGTRLLVL.

This clone is a singleton in its sample. V and J are TRBV2 and TRBJ1-4, with D unclear. The CDR3 is 13 amino acids. Trimming took off 4 bases at V and 5 bases at J, with 8 bases between the two ends. Looked up from germline, CDR1 is SNHLY and CDR2 is FYNNEI. Here the CDR3 reads CASSVRLNEKLFF. CDR3 DNA sequence: TGTGCCAGCAGTGTGCGGCTCAATGAAAAACTGTTTTTT.

In its sample, this clone was seen once. The V call is TRBV5-1, the J call TRBJ2-1; TRBD2 matches at 9 bases. The length of the CDR3 is 14 residues. Germline V CDR1 and CDR2: SGHRS, YFSETQ. J lost 8 bases, V lost 7 bases, and 10 bases had no gene match. The CDR3 DNA reads TGCGCCAGCCACATCGGGACTAGCTTTGATGAGCAGTTCTTC. Translating it yields CASHIGTSFDEQFF. Combining the CDR3 with reference TRBV5-1 and TRBJ2-1 gives the whole variable domain KAGVTQTPRYLIKTRGQQVTLSCSPISGHRSVSWYQQTPGQGLQFLFEYFSETQRNKGNFPGRFSGRQFSNSRSEMNVSTLELGDSALYLCASHIGTSFDEQFFGPGTRLTVL.

This rearrangement joins TRBV6-5 to TRBJ1-5, with 7 bases that match TRBD1. V lost 5 bases and J lost 2; bases outside the gene matches: 6. This CDR3 comprises 15 residues. Per the germline V gene, CDR1 is MNHEY and CDR2 is SVGAGI. CDR3 bases: TGTGCCAGCAGTAGAACGGGACAGCGCAATCAGCCCCAGCATTTT. This sequence encodes CASSRTGQRNQPQHF.

The chain employs TRBV6-5 and TRBJ1-6; 8 nucleotides line up with TRBD1. The CDR3 loop spans 14 amino acids. After removal of 5 bases from V and 7 bases from J, the junction contained 4 bases not matched to a gene. Germline assignment: CDR1 MNHEY and CDR2 SVGAGI. This chain's CDR3 is CASSRQGLNSPLHF. CDR3 nucleotides: TGTGCCAGCAGTAGACAGGGGCTAAATTCACCCCTCCACTTT.

This sequence joins TRBV6-2 or TRBV6-3 and TRBJ1-4; no firm D call. The CDR3 loop spans 15 amino acids. Germline V CDR1 and CDR2: MNHEY, SVGEGT. The ends were cut back, 5 bases at V and 0 bases at J, with 10 bases in the middle. The CDR3 sequence: CASSQNVATNEKLFF. CDR3 nucleotides: TGTGCCAGCAGTCAAAACGTAGCAACTAATGAAAAACTGTTTTTT.

CDR3: CASSQDRVAGVLTDTQYF. Here the CDR3 DNA reads TGTGCCAGCAGCCAAGATAGAGTAGCGGGGGTACTAACAGATACGCAGTATTTT. V and J are TRBV4-2 and TRBJ2-3, with 9 bases lining up with TRBD2. CDR1 is LGHNA, CDR2 YNFKEQ, per germline. V shed 0 bases, J shed 3 bases, and the junction held 10 bases outside the gene matches. The CDR3 has 18 residues.

The chain has TRBV27 and TRBJ2-6, with 11 nucleotides matching TRBD1. Germline V gene lookup returns CDR1 MNHEY and CDR2 SMNVEV (reference sequence). This CDR3 is 18 amino acids long. J was trimmed by 3 bases and V by 5 bases; bases with no gene match: 9. The CDR3 spells CASSLWTGGAYGANVLTF. CDR3 in DNA: TGTGCCAGCAGTCTCTGGACAGGGGGCGCATATGGGGCCAACGTCCTGACTTTC.

The CDR3 coding sequence is TGTGCCAGCATCTGGACAGGGGTAAAGAACTATGGCTACACCTTC. Protein product: CASIWTGVKNYGYTF. The V and J genes are TRBV2 and TRBJ1-2; TRBD1 matches at 9 bases. From germline, CDR1 is SNHLY and CDR2 FYNNEI. The CDR3 totals 15 residues. With V trimmed by 7 bases and J by 2 bases, 8 bases remained unmatched.

The sample holds a few counts of this clone. The chain uses TRBV18 and TRBJ1-2; TRBD1 might be the D (6 bases). CDR3 length: 15 residues. Germline V lookup: CDR1 KGHSH, CDR2 LQKENI. V lost 2 bases and J 5 bases, leaving 15 bases between the germline ends. CDR3 protein: CASSPGGAQGYGYTF. The CDR3 DNA reads TGTGCCAGCTCACCAGGGGGGGCCCAAGGATATGGCTACACCTTC.

V usage is TRBV4-2 and J usage is TRBJ2-7; D is unclear. The ends were cut back, 2 bases at V and 3 bases at J, with 11 bases in the middle. The CDR3 contains 14 residues. Germline V gene sequence: CDR1 LGHNA, CDR2 YNFKEQ. CDR3 in amino acids: CASSQSGPSYEQYF. DNA of the CDR3: TGTGCCAGCAGCCAATCTGGCCCTAGCTACGAGCAGTACTTC.

CDR3 in DNA: TGTGCCATAATGGACCCAAGGGGTGAAAAACTGTTTTTT. Its translation: CAIMDPRGEKLFF. This chain links TRBV10-3 with TRBJ1-4, with a possible D match to TRBD1 (5 bases). V was shortened by 9 bases and J by 7 bases, with 15 bases between the two germline ends. Germline V gives CDR1 ENHRY, CDR2 SYGVKD. CDR3 length: 13 amino acids.

The V call is TRBV7-6, the J call TRBJ2-7, with D possibly being TRBD1 (6 bases). Germline V CDR1 and CDR2: SGHVS, FNYEAQ. The V and J ends lost 5 bases and 5 bases respectively, with 19 bases between them. CDR3 length equals 15 residues. The chain's CDR3 is CASSPPGDNNHEQYF. The CDR3 nucleotides read TGTGCCAGCAGCCCACCCGGGGACAACAACCACGAGCAGTACTTC.

The rearrangement links TRBV4-3 to TRBJ1-2, with no clear D. Germline V gives CDR1 LGHNA, CDR2 YSLEER. This CDR3 has 16 residues. V was cut by 0 bases and J by 0 bases, with 11 bases left in between. CDR3 sequence reads: CASSQDIQTTNYGYTF. The DNA for the CDR3 is TGCGCCAGCAGCCAAGATATCCAGACTACTAACTATGGCTACACCTTC.

This clone was detected a few times. This chain joins TRBV7-2 and TRBJ1-1; D might be TRBD1 (6 bases). The germline V and J ends were trimmed by 1 base and 1 base, with 10 bases remaining between them. The CDR3 contains 15 residues. Germline assignment: CDR1 SGHTA and CDR2 FQGNSA. The CDR3 loop reads CASSLDRTENTEAFF. CDR3 nucleotide sequence: TGTGCCAGCAGCTTAGATAGGACAGAGAACACTGAAGCTTTCTTT.

Only one count was recorded for this clone. V gene TRBV10-3 combines with J gene TRBJ1-1; 7 bases are shared with TRBD1. The CDR3 consists of 13 residues. J lost 11 bases, V lost 6 bases, and 12 bases had no gene match. From germline, CDR1 is ENHRY and CDR2 SYGVKD. The CDR3 protein is CAIRFPGDSGAFF. CDR3 nucleotides: TGTGCCATCAGGTTTCCGGGGGACAGCGGGGCTTTCTTT.

The J gene is TRBJ2-4, the V gene TRBV15; a possible D gene is TRBD2 (5 bases). The V end was cut by 2 bases, the J end by 1 base, with 12 bases between. Germline CDR1 LNHNV, CDR2 YYDKDF (reference sequence). The length of the CDR3 is 16 residues. CDR3 sequence: CATSRKGSEAKNIQYF. The CDR3 nucleotides read TGTGCCACCAGCAGAAAAGGGAGCGAGGCCAAAAACATTCAGTACTTC.

This clone was picked up one time. DNA of the CDR3: TGTGCCAGCAGCCCCTATTCCGGGACTAGCAACTACGAGCAGTACTTC. Amino acid sequence: CASSPYSGTSNYEQYF. The chain uses TRBV11-2 and TRBJ2-7; TRBD2 agrees at 9 bases. Germline V lookup: CDR1 SGHAT, CDR2 FQNNGV. The J segment lost 3 bases and the V segment lost 5 bases, leaving 11 bases of the junction unmatched. This CDR3 has 16 residues.

The chain carries TRBV7-2 and TRBJ1-2; TRBD1 matches at 8 bases. The CDR3 has 15 residues. V was pared by 0 bases and J by 7 bases, with 7 bases of the junction left unmatched. Germline lookup yields CDR1 SGHTA and CDR2 FQGNSA. The CDR3 sequence: CASSLAPTGDLGYTF. The DNA of the CDR3 is TGTGCCAGCAGCTTAGCCCCGACAGGGGACCTTGGCTACACCTTC.

The chain links TRBV5-1 to TRBJ1-3; unclear D gene. The CDR3 extends over 13 amino acids. Germline CDR1 and CDR2: SGHRS and YFSETQ. V lost 2 bases, J lost 8 bases, and 11 bases lay in between. DNA of the CDR3: TGCGCCAGCAGCTTAACCCTTCGGGACACCATATATTTT. Protein: CASSLTLRDTIYF.

The chain links TRBV4-3 to TRBJ2-3; TRBD2 agrees at 9 bases. This CDR3 is built from 16 residues. With 0 bases clipped from V and 10 bases from J, the junction kept 11 bases outside the gene matches. The germline gives CDR1 LGHNA, CDR2 YSLEER. The CDR3 spells CASSQDGLAGNAAQYF. Here the CDR3 DNA reads TGCGCCAGCAGCCAAGATGGGCTAGCGGGAAATGCAGCGCAGTATTTT.

This chain connects TRBV7-2 to TRBJ1-2, with a tentative D call TRBD1 (5 bases). The germline V gene encodes CDR1 SGHTA and CDR2 FQGNSA. This CDR3 contains 13 residues. V lost 7 bases and J 6 bases, leaving 15 bases between the germline ends. The CDR3 region is CASTSWGVHGYTF. CDR3 nucleotide sequence: TGTGCCAGCACCTCTTGGGGCGTACATGGCTACACCTTC.